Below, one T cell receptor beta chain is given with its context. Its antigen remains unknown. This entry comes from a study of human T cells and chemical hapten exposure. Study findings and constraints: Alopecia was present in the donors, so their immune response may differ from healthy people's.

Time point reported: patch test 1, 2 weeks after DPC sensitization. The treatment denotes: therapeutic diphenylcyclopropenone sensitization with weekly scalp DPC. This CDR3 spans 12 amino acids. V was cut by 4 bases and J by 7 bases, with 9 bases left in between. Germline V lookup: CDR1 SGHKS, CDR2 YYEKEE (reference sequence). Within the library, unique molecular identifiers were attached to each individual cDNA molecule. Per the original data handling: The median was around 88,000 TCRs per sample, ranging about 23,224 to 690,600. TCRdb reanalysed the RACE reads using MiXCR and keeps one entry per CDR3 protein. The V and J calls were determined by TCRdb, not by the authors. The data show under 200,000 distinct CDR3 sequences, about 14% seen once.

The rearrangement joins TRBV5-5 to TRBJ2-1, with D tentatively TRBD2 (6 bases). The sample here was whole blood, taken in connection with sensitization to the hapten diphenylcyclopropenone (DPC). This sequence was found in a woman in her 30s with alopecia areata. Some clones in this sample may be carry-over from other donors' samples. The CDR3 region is CASSPDYNEQFF. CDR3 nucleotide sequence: TGTGCCAGCAGCCCGGACTATAATGAGCAGTTCTTC.